One TCR beta chain is described in this entry. Enrolled through a virtual design, the participants were between roughly 18 and 90 years of age and came from some 26 US areas. Each participant's cohort was designated according to participant-reported clinical history. Germline V lookup: CDR1 MNHEY, CDR2 SVGAGI. V shed 6 bases and J 4 bases; nucleotides not matched to a gene: 3. This CDR3 is built from 13 residues. This entry belongs to a study of blood T cell repertoires in COVID-19. Study summary: Acute and convalescent COVID-19 specimens originated in the United States, Italy and Spain.

How the authors handled the data: Amplification with reference gene primers provided the estimates of nucleated cell counts. Libraries were prepared by immunoSEQ multiplex PCR; TCRdb keeps only in-frame clonotypes and omits some of them. V, J and clone size were drawn from that table, and D and trimming were deduced from the DNA. Altogether 210,000 or so clones are present, 70% to 90% being singletons, with the ten largest covering 11%. The chain links TRBV6-5 to TRBJ2-5; 9 bases are shared with TRBD2. This receptor was identified in a man aged 30 to 39 who had recovered from COVID-19. The sample taken for sequencing was PBMCs or T cells enriched from blood (not recorded which). The CDR3 protein is CASRIAGAETQYF. In DNA, the CDR3 is TGTGCCAGCAGGATAGCGGGGGCAGAGACCCAGTACTTC.